This T cell receptor (beta chain) was documented in a study of regulatory T cells in long-lasting Graves disease. Concerning this clonotype: The junction shows a germline mismatch at one end, possibly a read error.

Arm-PCR of CDR3 regions and iRepertoire HTBI primers were used to build TCR beta libraries. TCRdb re-called the multiplex PCR reads with MiXCR, one entry per CDR3 protein. The table lists 650,000 to 850,000 distinct CDR3 sequences, around 30% of them singletons. Per the germline V gene, CDR1 is SNHLY and CDR2 is FYNNEI. CDR3 length equals 15 residues. Noted time point: persistent/refractory GD, antithyroid drugs over 5 years with positive TRAb. Scientists built the TCR library using RNA that was extracted from PBMCs. EDTA tubes received approximately 9 milliliters of drawn peripheral blood. The rearrangement uses TRBV2 and TRBJ1-2; possibly TRBD1 for D (6 bases). The receptor was derived from a female donor with Graves disease. Source: peripheral blood mononuclear cells (PBMCs), taken when the disease was refractory, from a patient treated with antithyroid drugs. CDR3 region: CASSEGRGLGYGYIF. The CDR3 DNA follows: TGTGCCAGCAGTGAAGGCCGGGGGCTAGGCTATGGCTACATCTTC.